The T cell receptor beta chain described here comes from a study of T cells in Graves' hyperthyroidism and ophthalmopathy. Amplification targeted TCR beta CDR3 regions from RNA transcripts. TCR CDR3 underwent first-round RT-PCR with the HTBI primer set. TCRdb fed the multiplex PCR reads into MiXCR, producing one record per CDR3 protein. Of over 650,000 distinct CDR3 sequences in the sample, nearly 45% were seen once. Germline assignment: CDR1 ENHRY and CDR2 SYGVKD. V shed 0 bases and J shed 3 bases, with 14 bases lying between them. This CDR3 is 17 amino acids long. Concerning this clonotype: What it binds is unknown.

General study results and limits: Most clonotypes that expanded in the thyroid above 0.001 also showed up in blood.

The sequence was obtained from an adult man with Graves' disease, either hyperthyroidism or ophthalmopathy (not recorded which). The rearrangement links TRBV10-3 to TRBJ2-2, with D possibly being TRBD1 (5 bases). Sequencing was done on a sample of peripheral blood or thyroid tissue (not recorded which). CDR3 amino acids: CAISESQGGGYTGELFF. The CDR3 nucleotides are TGTGCCATCAGTGAGTCCCAGGGCGGTGGCTACACCGGGGAGCTGTTTTTT.